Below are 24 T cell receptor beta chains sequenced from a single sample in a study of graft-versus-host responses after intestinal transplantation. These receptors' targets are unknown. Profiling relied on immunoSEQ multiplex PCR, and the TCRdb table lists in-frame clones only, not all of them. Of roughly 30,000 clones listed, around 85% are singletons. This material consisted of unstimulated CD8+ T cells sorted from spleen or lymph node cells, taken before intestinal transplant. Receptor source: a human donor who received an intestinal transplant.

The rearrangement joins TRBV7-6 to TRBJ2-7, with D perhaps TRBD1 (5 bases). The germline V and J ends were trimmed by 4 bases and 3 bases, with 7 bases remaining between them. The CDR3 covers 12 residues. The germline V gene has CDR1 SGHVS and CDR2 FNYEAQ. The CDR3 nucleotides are TGTGCCAGCAGCTCTGGACACTACGAGCAGTACTTC. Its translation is CASSSGHYEQYF.

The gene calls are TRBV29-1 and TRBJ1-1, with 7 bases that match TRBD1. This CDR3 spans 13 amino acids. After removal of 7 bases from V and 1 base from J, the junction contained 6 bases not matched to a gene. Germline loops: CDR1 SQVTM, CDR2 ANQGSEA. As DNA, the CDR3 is TGCAGCGATTTCGGGACAGAGAACACTGAAGCTTTCTTT. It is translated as CSDFGTENTEAFF. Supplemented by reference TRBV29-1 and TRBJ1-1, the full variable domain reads SAVISQKPSRDICQRGTSLTIQCQVDSQVTMMFWYRQQPGQSLTLIATANQGSEATYESGFVIDKFPISRPNLTFSTLTVSNMSPEDSSIYLCSDFGTENTEAFFGQGTRLTVV.

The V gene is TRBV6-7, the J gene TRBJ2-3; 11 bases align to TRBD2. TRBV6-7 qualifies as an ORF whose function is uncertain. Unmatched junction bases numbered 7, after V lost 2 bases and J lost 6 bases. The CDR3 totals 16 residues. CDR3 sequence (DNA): TGTGCCAGCAGTTACCATGAACTAGCGGGAGTCGATACGCAGTATTTT. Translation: CASSYHELAGVDTQYF.

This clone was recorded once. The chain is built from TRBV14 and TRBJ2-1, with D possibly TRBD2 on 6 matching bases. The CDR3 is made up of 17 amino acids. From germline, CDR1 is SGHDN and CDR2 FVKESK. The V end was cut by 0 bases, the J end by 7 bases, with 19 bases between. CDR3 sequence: CASSQDRDSRGYNEQFF. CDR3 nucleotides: TGTGCCAGCAGCCAAGATAGGGACTCCCGGGGGTATAATGAGCAGTTCTTC. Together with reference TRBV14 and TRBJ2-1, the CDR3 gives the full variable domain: EAGVTQFPSHSVIEKGQTVTLRCDPISGHDNLYWYRRVMGKEIKFLLHFVKESKQDESGMPNNRFLAERTGGTYSTLKVQPAELEDSGVYFCASSQDRDSRGYNEQFFGPGTRLTVL.

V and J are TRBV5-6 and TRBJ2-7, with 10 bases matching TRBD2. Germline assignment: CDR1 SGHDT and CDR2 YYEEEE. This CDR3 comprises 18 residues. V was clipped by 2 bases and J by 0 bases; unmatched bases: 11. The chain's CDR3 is CASSFSAGGPYRSYEQYF. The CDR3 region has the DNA TGTGCCAGCAGCTTCTCAGCGGGAGGGCCTTATCGCTCCTACGAGCAGTACTTC.

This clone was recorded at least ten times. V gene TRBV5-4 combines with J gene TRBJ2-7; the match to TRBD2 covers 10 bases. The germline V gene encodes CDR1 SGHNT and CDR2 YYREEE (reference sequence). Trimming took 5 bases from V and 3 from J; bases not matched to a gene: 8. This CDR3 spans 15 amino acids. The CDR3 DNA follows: TGTGCCAGCAGTGAACCTGGACTAGCGGTCTACGAGCAGTACTTC. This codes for CASSEPGLAVYEQYF.

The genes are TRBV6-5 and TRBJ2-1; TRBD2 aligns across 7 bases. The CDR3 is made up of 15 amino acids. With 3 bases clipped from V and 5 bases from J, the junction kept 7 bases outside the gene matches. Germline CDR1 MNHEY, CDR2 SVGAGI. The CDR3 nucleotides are TGTGCCAGCAGTTATGGTCCCAGCGGGGACAATGAGCAGTTCTTC. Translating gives CASSYGPSGDNEQFF.

The CDR3 bases are TGTGCCAGCAGCTACGTGACTAGCGGGGGATCAGATACGCAGTATTTT. Protein sequence: CASSYVTSGGSDTQYF. The chain uses TRBV5-8 and TRBJ2-3; TRBD2 aligns across 12 bases. CDR1 and CDR2 from the germline V gene are SGHTS and YDEGEE. The J segment lost 4 bases and the V segment lost 3 bases, leaving 6 bases of the junction unmatched. This CDR3 is 16 amino acids long.

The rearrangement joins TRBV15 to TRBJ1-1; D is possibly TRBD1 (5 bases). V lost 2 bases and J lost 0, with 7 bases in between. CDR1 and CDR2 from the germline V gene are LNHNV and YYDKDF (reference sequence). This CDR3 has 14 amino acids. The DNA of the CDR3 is TGTGCCACCAGCAGATCCAGGGTGAACACTGAAGCTTTCTTT. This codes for CATSRSRVNTEAFF.

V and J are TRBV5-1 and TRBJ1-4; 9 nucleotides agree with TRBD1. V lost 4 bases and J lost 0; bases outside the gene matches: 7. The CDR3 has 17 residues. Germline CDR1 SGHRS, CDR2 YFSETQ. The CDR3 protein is CASSLGTGTSTNEKLFF. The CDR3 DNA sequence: TGCGCCAGCAGCCTTGGGACAGGGACGTCAACTAATGAAAAACTGTTTTTT.

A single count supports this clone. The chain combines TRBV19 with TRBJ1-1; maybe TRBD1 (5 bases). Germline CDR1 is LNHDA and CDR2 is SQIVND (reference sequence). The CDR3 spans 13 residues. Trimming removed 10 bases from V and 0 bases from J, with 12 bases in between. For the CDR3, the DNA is TGTGCCACGACTGGGGGGGTGAACACTGAAGCTTTCTTT. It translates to CATTGGVNTEAFF.

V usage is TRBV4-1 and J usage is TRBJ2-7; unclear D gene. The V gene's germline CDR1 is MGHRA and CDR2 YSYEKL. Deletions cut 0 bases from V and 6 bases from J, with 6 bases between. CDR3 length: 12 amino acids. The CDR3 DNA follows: TGCGCCAGCAGCCAAGAGAGAGGCGAGCAGTACTTC. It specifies CASSQERGEQYF.

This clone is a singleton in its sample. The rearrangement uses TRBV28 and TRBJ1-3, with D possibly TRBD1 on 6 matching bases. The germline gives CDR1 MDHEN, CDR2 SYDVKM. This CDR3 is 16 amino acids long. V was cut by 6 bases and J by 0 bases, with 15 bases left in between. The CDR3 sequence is CASRSSGARSGNTIYF. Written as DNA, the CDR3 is TGTGCCAGCAGATCCTCAGGGGCCCGCTCTGGAAACACCATATATTTT.

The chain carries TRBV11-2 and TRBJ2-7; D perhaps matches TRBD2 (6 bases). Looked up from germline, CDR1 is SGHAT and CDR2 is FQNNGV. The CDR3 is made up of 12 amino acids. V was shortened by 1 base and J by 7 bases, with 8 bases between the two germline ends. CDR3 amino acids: CASSLVSGEQYF. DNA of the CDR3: TGTGCCAGCAGCTTAGTGAGCGGGGAGCAGTACTTC. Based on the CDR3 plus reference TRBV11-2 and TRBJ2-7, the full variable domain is EAGVAQSPRYKIIEKRQSVAFWCNPISGHATLYWYQQILGQGPKLLIQFQNNGVVDDSQLPKDRFSAERLKGVDSTLKIQPAKLEDSAVYLCASSLVSGEQYFGPGTRLTVT.

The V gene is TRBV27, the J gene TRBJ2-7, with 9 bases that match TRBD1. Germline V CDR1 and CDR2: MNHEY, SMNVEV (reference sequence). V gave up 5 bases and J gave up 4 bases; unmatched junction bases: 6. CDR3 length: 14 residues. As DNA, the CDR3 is TGTGCCAGCAGTCTTAGGACAGGGGATTACGAGCAGTACTTC. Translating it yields CASSLRTGDYEQYF.

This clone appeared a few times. CDR3 residues: CSVTGQGAFETQYF. CDR3 nucleotide sequence: TGCAGCGTGACGGGACAGGGGGCGTTCGAGACCCAGTACTTC. The J gene is TRBJ2-5, the V gene TRBV29-1; 12 bases line up with TRBD1. Trimming cost V 6 bases and J 5 bases; bases outside gene matches: 7. Per the germline V gene, CDR1 is SQVTM and CDR2 is ANQGSEA. This CDR3 comprises 14 residues.

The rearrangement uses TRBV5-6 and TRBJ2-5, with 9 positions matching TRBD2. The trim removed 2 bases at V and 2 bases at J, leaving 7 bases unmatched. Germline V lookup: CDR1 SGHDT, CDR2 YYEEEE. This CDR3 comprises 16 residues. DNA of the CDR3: TGTGCCAGCAGCTTATCTCAGCTAGCGGGGCAAGAGACCCAGTACTTC. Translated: CASSLSQLAGQETQYF.

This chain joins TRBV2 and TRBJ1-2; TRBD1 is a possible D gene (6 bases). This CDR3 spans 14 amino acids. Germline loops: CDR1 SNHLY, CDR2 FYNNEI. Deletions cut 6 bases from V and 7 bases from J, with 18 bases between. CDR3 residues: CASSPGRQAAGYTF. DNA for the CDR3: TGTGCCAGCAGCCCCGGACGACAGGCCGCTGGCTACACCTTC.

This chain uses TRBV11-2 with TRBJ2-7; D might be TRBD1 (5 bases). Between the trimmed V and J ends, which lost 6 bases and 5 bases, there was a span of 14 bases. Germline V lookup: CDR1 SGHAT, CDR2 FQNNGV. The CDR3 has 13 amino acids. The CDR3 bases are TGTGCCAGCAGTCTTAGGACATCTGACGAGCAGTACTTC. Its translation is CASSLRTSDEQYF.

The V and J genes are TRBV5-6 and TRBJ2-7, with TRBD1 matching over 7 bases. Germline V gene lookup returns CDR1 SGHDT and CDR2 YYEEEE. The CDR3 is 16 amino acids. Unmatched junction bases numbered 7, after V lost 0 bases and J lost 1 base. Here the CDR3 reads CASSLAVTGLSYEQYF. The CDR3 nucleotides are TGTGCCAGCAGCTTGGCCGTGACAGGGCTTTCCTACGAGCAGTACTTC.

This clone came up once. This CDR3 is CSVEGGGSYNEQFF. CDR3 sequence (DNA): TGCAGCGTTGAAGGCGGGGGCTCCTACAATGAGCAGTTCTTC. The chain uses TRBV29-1 and TRBJ2-1, with 7 nucleotides matching TRBD2. The CDR3 consists of 14 residues. The J segment lost 0 bases and the V segment lost 1 base, leaving 0 bases of the junction unmatched. Germline assignment: CDR1 SQVTM and CDR2 ANQGSEA.

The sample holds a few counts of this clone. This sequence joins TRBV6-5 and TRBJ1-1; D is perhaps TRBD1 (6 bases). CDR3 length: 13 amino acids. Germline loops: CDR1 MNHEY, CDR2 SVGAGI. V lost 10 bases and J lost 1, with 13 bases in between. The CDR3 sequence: CATLQGPNTEAFF. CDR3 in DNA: TGTGCCACCCTTCAGGGGCCGAACACTGAAGCTTTCTTT.

The CDR3 bases are TGTGCCAGCAGCTTAGTGACAGCAACCTACGAGCAGTACTTC. It encodes CASSLVTATYEQYF. The V and J genes are TRBV7-8 and TRBJ2-7, with D maybe TRBD1 (5 bases). The CDR3 totals 14 residues. Trimming took off 1 base at V and 2 bases at J, with 9 bases between the two ends. CDR1 SGHVS and CDR2 FQNEAQ come from the germline V gene.

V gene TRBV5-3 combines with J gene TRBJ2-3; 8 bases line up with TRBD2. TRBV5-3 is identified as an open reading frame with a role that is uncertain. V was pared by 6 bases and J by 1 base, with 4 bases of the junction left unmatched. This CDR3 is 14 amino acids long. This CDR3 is CARIRAGGTDTQYF. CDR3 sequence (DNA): TGTGCCAGAATCAGAGCGGGGGGCACAGATACGCAGTATTTT.